This entry lists 23 T cell receptor beta chains sequenced from one sample in a study of cytomegalovirus exposure and HLA in healthy donors. PCR employed 60 Vbeta and 13 Jbeta primers. The data were produced by immunoSEQ multiplex PCR, yet TCRdb's version contains in-frame clones alone and is incomplete. The sample gives a few hundred thousand clones, over 65% of which show up once; less than 20% is in the top ten. The sequenced sample was PBMCs. Receptors were obtained from a man between 40 and 49 years old in good health and CMV-seronegative.

This clone was picked up a small number of times. The chain links TRBV2 to TRBJ2-2; TRBD2 agrees at 7 bases. This CDR3 region has 13 residues. Unmatched junction bases numbered 7, after V lost 11 bases and J lost 4 bases. Germline V gives CDR1 SNHLY, CDR2 FYNNEI. The CDR3 loop reads CAAGSGVTGELFF. For the CDR3, the DNA is TGTGCCGCGGGCAGCGGGGTCACCGGGGAGCTGTTTTTT.

The count of this clone is one. The chain recombines TRBV15 with TRBJ1-3, with unresolved D. V lost 0 bases and J lost 0, with 9 bases in between. The CDR3 spans 16 residues. Germline V CDR1 and CDR2: LNHNV, YYDKDF (reference sequence). CDR3 sequence: CATSREPTYSGNTIYF. The CDR3 nucleotides read TGTGCCACCAGCAGAGAGCCCACATACTCTGGAAACACCATATATTTT.

This clone was recorded a few times. This chain connects TRBV29-1 to TRBJ2-7, with D perhaps matching TRBD2 (5 bases). CDR1 and CDR2 from the germline V gene are SQVTM and ANQGSEA. Between the trimmed V and J ends, which lost 2 bases and 5 bases, there was a span of 7 bases. The CDR3 contains 11 residues. The chain's CDR3 is CSVEHGNEQYF. CDR3 DNA: TGCAGCGTTGAACACGGGAACGAGCAGTACTTC.

J is TRBJ2-7 and V is TRBV5-1, with TRBD1 matching 9 bases. Germline V gene sequence: CDR1 SGHRS, CDR2 YFSETQ. This CDR3 is 15 amino acids long. The trim removed 3 bases at V and 2 bases at J, leaving 6 bases unmatched. The chain's CDR3 is CASSSDRGAPYEQYF. CDR3 coding DNA: TGCGCCAGCAGCTCCGACAGGGGGGCCCCCTACGAGCAGTACTTC.

In its sample, this clone was seen a few times. The DNA for the CDR3 is TGTGCCAGTAGTATCTACTCGGGAATGGTAGATCAGCCCCAGCATTTT. Amino acid sequence: CASSIYSGMVDQPQHF. This rearrangement joins TRBV19 to TRBJ1-5, with D unresolved. Deletions cut 3 bases from V and 5 bases from J, with 17 bases between. Per the germline V gene, CDR1 is LNHDA and CDR2 is SQIVND (reference sequence). The CDR3 consists of 16 residues.

This clone has a handful of counts. The CDR3 DNA sequence: TGTGCCAGCTGGACTAGCGGGAAAACCTACGAGCAGTACTTC. This codes for CASWTSGKTYEQYF. This sequence joins TRBV28 and TRBJ2-7; 12 nucleotides agree with TRBD2. The germline CDR1 and CDR2 sequences are MDHEN and SYDVKM. This CDR3 has 14 amino acids. The trim removed 8 bases at V and 2 bases at J, leaving 4 bases unmatched.

The chain is built from TRBV10-3 and TRBJ2-7, with D possibly TRBD2 on 5 matching bases. The CDR3 loop spans 12 amino acids. Germline CDR1 ENHRY, CDR2 SYGVKD. Trimming shortened V by 10 bases and J by 3 bases, and 13 bases separated the two germline ends. The CDR3 bases are TGTGCCACCCGGGATCAAAACTACGAGCAGTACTTC. Translated, it gives CATRDQNYEQYF.

This clone was found a few times. This chain joins TRBV6-1 and TRBJ2-1, with TRBD2 identical over 8 bases. Trimming removed 8 bases from V and 9 bases from J; junction bases left unmatched: 12. This CDR3 comprises 14 residues. Germline V gene lookup returns CDR1 MNHNS and CDR2 SASEGT. CDR3 sequence (DNA): TGTGCCAGCTCTTTCTCGGGAGGGCCGGGTGAGCAGTTCTTC. The encoded protein is CASSFSGGPGEQFF.

This clone was seen more than once but under ten times. This chain uses TRBV30 with TRBJ2-1; 9 positions agree with TRBD2. This CDR3 is built from 13 residues. J was trimmed by 12 bases and V by 2 bases; bases with no gene match: 8. CDR1 is GTSNPN, CDR2 SVGIG, per germline (reference sequence). CDR3 in amino acids: CAWSTAGGRGQFF. DNA of the CDR3: TGTGCCTGGAGTACAGCGGGGGGCCGGGGGCAGTTCTTC.

The chain recombines TRBV5-5 with TRBJ1-5; D perhaps matches TRBD1 (6 bases). The CDR3 spans 15 residues. Germline loops: CDR1 SGHKS, CDR2 YYEKEE (reference sequence). The germline V and J ends were trimmed by 0 bases and 3 bases, with 10 bases remaining between them. CDR3 sequence: CASSLGTASNQPQHF. In DNA form, the CDR3 reads TGTGCCAGCAGCTTGGGGACAGCCTCCAATCAGCCCCAGCATTTT.

The rearrangement joins TRBV5-1 to TRBJ2-7; 7 nucleotides match TRBD1. Trimming at V came to 0 bases and at J to 6 bases, leaving 6 bases not matched to a gene. Per germline, CDR1 SGHRS and CDR2 YFSETQ. The CDR3 has 14 residues. CDR3 in amino acids: CASSLGQGTREQYF. In DNA, the CDR3 is TGCGCCAGCAGCTTGGGACAGGGAACGCGCGAGCAGTACTTC.

J is TRBJ2-1 and V is TRBV6-5; 9 positions match TRBD2. CDR3 length equals 16 residues. The germline gives CDR1 MNHEY, CDR2 SVGAGI. V dropped 4 bases and J dropped 8; count of bases not matched to a gene: 12. The CDR3 DNA sequence: TGTGCCAGCAGTTCTTCCGGGGCTAGCGGGATAGATGAGCAGTTCTTC. This codes for CASSSSGASGIDEQFF.

J is TRBJ2-2 and V is TRBV11-2, with 9 positions matching TRBD2. Unmatched junction bases numbered 15, after V lost 7 bases and J lost 0 bases. The CDR3 is made up of 19 amino acids. Germline V gene lookup returns CDR1 SGHAT and CDR2 FQNNGV. The CDR3 nucleotides read TGTGCCAGCACCCCCGGACTAGCGAGATCCTATTCGAACACCGGGGAGCTGTTTTTT. As protein: CASTPGLARSYSNTGELFF.

In this sample, this clone turned up a few times. V usage is TRBV20-1 and J usage is TRBJ2-7, with 7 bases fitting TRBD2. CDR3 length: 11 amino acids. The germline V gene encodes CDR1 DFQATT and CDR2 SNEGSKA (reference sequence). Losses at the gene ends were 4 bases for V and 3 bases for J; bases not matched to a gene: 0. The CDR3, as DNA: TGCAGTGCTACTAGCGGCTACGAGCAGTACTTC. It encodes CSATSGYEQYF.

This clone has only a few counts. The J gene is TRBJ2-7, the V gene TRBV5-4, with TRBD2 identical over 14 bases. CDR1 and CDR2 (germline): SGHNT, YYREEE (reference sequence). The CDR3 runs 16 residues. The trim removed 4 bases at V and 5 bases at J, leaving 8 bases unmatched. The CDR3 is CASSQKRTSGGNEQYF. The CDR3 nucleotides are TGTGCCAGCAGCCAAAAACGGACTAGCGGGGGGAACGAGCAGTACTTC.

This chain uses TRBV5-8 with TRBJ2-1, with 9 bases lining up with TRBD1. The CDR3 runs to 15 residues. Germline lookup yields CDR1 SGHTS and CDR2 YDEGEE. The J segment lost 8 bases and the V segment lost 0 bases, leaving 6 bases of the junction unmatched. CDR3 bases: TGTGCCAGCAGCTTGGCCCGGGACAGGGCCGATGAGCAGTTCTTC. It translates to CASSLARDRADEQFF.

The CDR3 loop is CASSSTDGDTGELFF. CDR3 bases: TGTGCCAGCAGCTCGACTGACGGGGACACCGGGGAGCTGTTTTTT. J is TRBJ2-2 and V is TRBV7-9, with D possibly being TRBD2 (5 bases). V gave up 4 bases and J gave up 3 bases, with 12 bases separating them. The germline gives CDR1 SEHNR, CDR2 FQNEAQ (reference sequence). CDR3 length equals 15 residues.

To note about this clone: Other DNA sequences in this sample translate to the same CDR3. CDR3 coding DNA: TGCGCCAGCAGCTTAGACAGGGGCCCTGGAAACACCATATATTTT. The encoded protein is CASSLDRGPGNTIYF. The chain has TRBV5-1 and TRBJ1-3; 8 bases agree with TRBD1. Trimming took 2 bases from V and 2 from J; bases not matched to a gene: 3. The CDR3 sequence is 15 residues long. CDR1 is SGHRS and CDR2 is YFSETQ in the germline V gene.

This chain's CDR3 is CAIRQNSGNTIYF. The DNA of the CDR3 is TGTGCCATAAGACAGAACTCTGGAAACACCATATATTTT. The chain employs TRBV10-3 and TRBJ1-3, with D perhaps TRBD1 (5 bases). The CDR3 runs 13 residues. V lost 9 bases, J lost 0 bases, and 9 bases lay in between. Germline loops: CDR1 ENHRY, CDR2 SYGVKD.

V is TRBV6-5 and J is TRBJ2-5; D uncertain. The CDR3 extends over 14 amino acids. Trimming shortened V by 0 bases and J by 4 bases, and 9 bases separated the two germline ends. In germline, CDR1 is MNHEY, CDR2 SVGAGI. CDR3 sequence (DNA): TGTGCCAGCAGTTACTCCCGTTGGGCAGAGACCCAGTACTTC. Amino acid sequence: CASSYSRWAETQYF.

There are a few counts of this clone. This chain joins TRBV6-6 and TRBJ1-3, with D maybe TRBD1 (5 bases). This CDR3 spans 15 amino acids. V was clipped by 6 bases and J by 1 base, with 13 bases between them. Germline CDR1 is MNHNY and CDR2 is SVGAGI (reference sequence). CDR3 protein: CASRLQVVSGNTIYF. In DNA, the CDR3 is TGTGCCAGCAGGCTACAGGTTGTTTCTGGAAACACCATATATTTT.

This chain links TRBV27 with TRBJ1-5; D unresolved. The V end was cut by 2 bases, the J end by 3 bases, with 5 bases between. This CDR3 is 13 amino acids long. The germline V gene has CDR1 MNHEY and CDR2 SMNVEV (reference sequence). CDR3 sequence (DNA): TGTGCCAGCAGTTTAGCCTACAATCAGCCCCAGCATTTT. Translated, it gives CASSLAYNQPQHF.

This chain uses TRBV6-5 with TRBJ2-7; TRBD1 agrees at 10 bases. This CDR3 is 13 amino acids long. CDR1 MNHEY and CDR2 SVGAGI come from the germline V gene. The V and J ends lost 5 bases and 3 bases, in that order; junction bases with no gene match: 1. The CDR3 DNA reads TGTGCCAGCAGTGACAGGGGGCTCTACGAGCAGTACTTC. Translation: CASSDRGLYEQYF.